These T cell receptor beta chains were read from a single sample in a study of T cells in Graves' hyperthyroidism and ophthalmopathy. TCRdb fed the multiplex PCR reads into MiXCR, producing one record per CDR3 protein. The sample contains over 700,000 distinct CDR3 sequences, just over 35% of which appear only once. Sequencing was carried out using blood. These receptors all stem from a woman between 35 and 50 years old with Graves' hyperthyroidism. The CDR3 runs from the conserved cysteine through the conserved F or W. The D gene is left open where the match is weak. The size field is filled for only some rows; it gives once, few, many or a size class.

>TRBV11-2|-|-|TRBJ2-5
CASSSLRGRGQETQYF
TGTGCCAGCAGTTCCCTGCGGGGAAGGGGACAAGAGACCCAGTACTTC
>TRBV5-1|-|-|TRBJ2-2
CASSPHSSGGELFF
TGCGCCAGCTCCCCCCATTCGAGCGGGGGGGAGCTGTTTTTT
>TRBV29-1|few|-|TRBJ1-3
CSVSDGGNTIYF
TGCAGCGTCAGCGACGGGGGAAACACCATATATTTT
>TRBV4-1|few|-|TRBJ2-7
CASSQEWAGDFSYEQYF
TGCGCCAGCAGCCAAGAATGGGCAGGGGACTTCTCCTACGAGCAGTACTTC
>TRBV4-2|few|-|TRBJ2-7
CASSQARSNSYEQYF
TGTGCCAGCAGCCAAGCTCGATCGAACTCCTACGAGCAGTACTTC
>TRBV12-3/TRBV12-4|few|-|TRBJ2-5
CASSSMLGGGEKETQYF
TGTGCCAGCAGTTCTATGTTAGGGGGGGGGGAGAAAGAGACCCAGTACTTC
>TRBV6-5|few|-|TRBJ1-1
CASNYLPGVMNTEAFF
TGTGCCAGCAACTATCTGCCCGGGGTCATGAACACTGAAGCTTTCTTT
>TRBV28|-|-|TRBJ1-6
CASSGVQGGLHF
TGTGCCAGCAGTGGGGTACAGGGAGGCCTCCACTTT
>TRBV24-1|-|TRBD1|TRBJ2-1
CATSGYRGGEQFF
TGTGCCACCAGTGGTTACAGGGGTGGTGAGCAGTTCTTC
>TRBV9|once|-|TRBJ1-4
CASSYGGTNEKLFF
TGTGCCAGCAGTTACGGGGGAACTAATGAAAAACTGTTTTTT
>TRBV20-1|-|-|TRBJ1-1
CSAGDSTEAFF
TGCAGTGCTGGAGACAGCACTGAAGCTTTCTTT
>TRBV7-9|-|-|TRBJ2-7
CASSQPGGDKRYEQYF
TGCGCCAGCAGCCAACCCGGTGGGGATAAACGCTACGAGCAGTACTTC
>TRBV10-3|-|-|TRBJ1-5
CAILGTETGYSNQPQHF
TGTGCTATTCTCGGGACGGAGACTGGTTATAGCAATCAGCCCCAGCATTTT
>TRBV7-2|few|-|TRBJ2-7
CASSLSGTPARIYEQYF
TGTGCCAGCAGCCTCTCCGGGACCCCCGCGAGGATCTACGAGCAGTACTTC
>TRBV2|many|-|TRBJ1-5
CARRLDISNQPQHF
TGTGCCAGACGACTGGATATTAGCAATCAGCCCCAGCATTTT
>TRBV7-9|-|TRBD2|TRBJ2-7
CASSPKAGTSGATYEQYF
TGTGCCAGCAGCCCGAAGGCCGGGACTAGCGGGGCAACCTACGAGCAGTACTTC
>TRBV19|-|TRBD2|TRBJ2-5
CASSGGTSPQETQYF
TGTGCCAGTAGTGGGGGGACTAGTCCTCAAGAGACCCAGTACTTC
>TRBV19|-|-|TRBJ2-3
CASSMFGPSTDTQYF
TGTGCCAGTAGTATGTTCGGACCTAGCACAGATACGCAGTATTTT
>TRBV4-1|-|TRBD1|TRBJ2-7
CASSPSGQGRYAEQYF
TGCGCCAGCAGCCCTAGTGGACAGGGGCGATATGCCGAGCAGTACTTC
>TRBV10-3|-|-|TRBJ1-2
CASSRIEDRKGGYTF
TGTGCCAGCAGTAGAATCGAAGACAGGAAGGGTGGCTACACCTTC
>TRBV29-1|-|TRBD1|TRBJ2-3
CSVEGTGSLPENF
TGCAGCGTTGAAGGGACAGGCTCCCTACCGGAAAATTTT
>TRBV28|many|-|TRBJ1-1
CASSFHGNTEAFF
TGTGCCAGCAGTTTCCACGGGAACACTGAAGCTTTCTTT
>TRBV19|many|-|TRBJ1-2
CASRTTGAHLDGYTF
TGTGCCAGTAGGACTACCGGGGCCCACTTGGATGGCTACACCTTC
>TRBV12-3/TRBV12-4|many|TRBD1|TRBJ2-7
CASTLPGTGRYEQYF
TGTGCCAGCACCCTGCCCGGGACAGGGCGATACGAGCAGTACTTC
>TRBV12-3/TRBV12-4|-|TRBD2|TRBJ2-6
CASRGLAGVFGANVLTF
TGTGCCAGCAGGGGGCTAGCGGGAGTTTTTGGGGCCAACGTCCTGACTTTC
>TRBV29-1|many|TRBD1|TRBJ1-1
CSVDAWGQGFEAFF
TGCAGCGTTGATGCTTGGGGACAGGGTTTTGAAGCTTTCTTT
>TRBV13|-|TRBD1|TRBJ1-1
CASSTGTGGKITEAFF
TGTGCCAGCAGCACCGGGACAGGGGGCAAGATCACTGAAGCTTTCTTT
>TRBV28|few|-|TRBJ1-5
CASSLRETRHF
TGTGCCAGCAGTTTAAGGGAGACAAGGCATTTT
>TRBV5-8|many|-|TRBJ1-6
CASTERGSPLHF
TGTGCCAGCACCGAACGTGGTTCACCCCTCCACTTT
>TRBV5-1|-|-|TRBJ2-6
CASSLQESGANVLTF
TGCGCCAGCAGCCTACAGGAGTCTGGGGCCAACGTCCTGACTTTC